What follows describes a single TCR beta chain. The cohort comprised adults aged about 18 to 90 years residing in about 25 US areas. The data originate from a study of blood T cell repertoires in COVID-19. Data came from immunoSEQ multiplex PCR; TCRdb stores just in-frame clones and leaves some out. The data show about 300,000 clones, roughly 85% seen once. The CDR3 length is 14 residues. The germline V gene encodes CDR1 MNHEY and CDR2 SVGAGI. The V and J ends lost 8 bases and 6 bases respectively, with 19 bases between them. The origin of this receptor is a woman in her twenties or thirties who had recovered from COVID-19. The rearrangement uses TRBV6-5 and TRBJ1-1; D is undetermined. The source material was PBMCs or T cells enriched from blood (not recorded which). The DNA for the CDR3 is TGTGCCAGCCTCACTTCGGCTAGGCTCGCTGAAGCTTTCTTT. Protein: CASLTSARLAEAFF.